This TCR beta chain was documented in a study of blood T cells in healthy people across ages (dated by TCRdb to about 2015). Study-wide context: Template switching captured roughly one uniquely barcoded TCR beta cDNA molecule per two T cells in model experiments. The study measured age-related changes in TCR beta repertoire diversity using deep sequencing normalized with unique cDNA molecular identifiers. The donors were divided into four age groups: young (average approximately 17 years), middle-aged (roughly 42), aged (approximately 62) and long-lived (about 79). Using the same blood draw, the study looked at two additional independent replicas of 1 million unique cDNA reads for two donors, one aged 18 to 30 and the other aged 80 or older.

Beyond this particular receptor, the publication reports: Because profiling used bulk unsorted PBMCs, naive and antigen-experienced compartments could not be compared conclusively. Donor CMV infection status was unknown, potentially confounding age-related changes in expanded clonotypes. As age increased, observed TCR beta diversity per million T cells dropped in a roughly linear way, and a significant reduction was already evident by age around 41. A strong correlation was found between observed TCR beta diversity and the percentage of naive T cells measured by flow cytometry. The long-lived group showed more naive CD4+ T cells, fewer expanded clones and increased TCR diversity than the aged group, suggesting age selection. Estimates of total diversity based on one million sequenced T cells were considered lower bounds and underestimates.

The approximately 41 donors, aged roughly 6 to 100 years, were systemically healthy Caucasian individuals from Russia. Around 10 milliliters of peripheral blood were collected from each donor into EDTA-treated Vacutainer tubes. PBMCs were isolated by Ficoll-Paque density-gradient centrifugation, with at least 7 million obtained per sample. Total RNA was extracted from PBMCs with Trizol reagent, with at least 6 micrograms obtained per sample. Naive CD45RAhigh/CD27high T cell percentages were measured by flow cytometry on a PBMC aliquot from every donor. CDR1 and CDR2 are drawn from the germline V gene (reference sequence): LGHDT, YNNKEL. Taken from cysteine to phenylalanine, the CDR3 has 17 residues. Of all the DNA, just the CDR3 is kept, 51 bases in frame from base 1. Trimming at the junction amounts to 1 base on V and 7 bases on J, and the germline ends lie 22 bases apart. Of note for this clonotype: What this receptor recognizes is not known. No base-level quality is on record; no much larger clone is a single base apart.

The library was obtained by 5' RACE. The listed sequencing device is Illumina HiSeq 2500. A second PCR of roughly 7 to 11 cycles was performed with a sample-barcoded 5' primer and a J-beta primer mix. Each TCR beta cDNA molecule received a unique molecular identifier from a template-switch 5' adaptor carrying 12 random nucleotides. At least 3 million CDR3-containing paired-end reads were obtained from each sample. The Mint cDNA synthesis kit, primed by a TRBC-specific oligonucleotide, was used to synthesize first-strand cDNA from all RNA. All cDNA was treated with uracil-DNA glycosylase and then went through a first 18-cycle PCR with the universal primers M1SS and BC2_uni_R. Per the source publication's procedure: For normalization, 1 million high-quality reads, each with a distinct molecular identifier, were randomly selected from each sample. Reads sharing molecular identifiers were discarded rather than binned into consensus sequences. CDR3 identification, clonotype clustering and error correction used MiTCR with a Q25 quality threshold and the strictest error-elimination algorithm. A nonparametric unseen species model with Euler transformation was used to estimate lower-bound total TCR beta diversity. In-frame beta chains were kept once TCRdb had trimmed the public reads at Q25 with fastp and called clones with MiXCR. Each CDR3 protein gets just one entry, which takes the most common genes and DNA from the rows behind it. What appears here as the V and J calls and clone size reflects TCRdb's work, not the paper's. The sample table records over 700,000 distinct CDR3 sequences; just under 25% of these occur just once. The ten largest clonotypes hold just under 9.5% of the sample.

The same sample was also used in a study of T cells of mothers and their children. The second study reports: Donors were nine systemically healthy Caucasian individuals: three mothers and their six children. cDNA synthesis consumed the entire amount of extracted RNA, loaded at roughly 1.5 ug RNA in each 15 ul reaction. In the second PCR, sample barcodes and 2-4 random nucleotides were introduced via the M1S primer. Over 8.5 million TCR beta CDR3 reads were obtained for each mother, and some 3 million reads were obtained for each child. Thymic selection shapes the output of TCR recombination in a similar way in related and unrelated pairs, and inherited differences have a minor effect. Normalized repertoire overlap was always slightly but never significantly higher in related than unrelated mother-child pairs. No persistent microchimeric T cell clones were detected, at a sensitivity of roughly 93 clones per million clonotypes. In the study, deep NGS was used to compare the TCR beta repertoires of mothers and children, and features distinguishing related mother-child pairs from unrelated individuals were sought. The mean age was about 38 +/- 4 years for the mothers and about 10 +/- 4 years for the children. Libraries were sequenced on Illumina HiSeq 2000 with 100+100 nt paired-end reads after adapter ligation with NEBNext reagents. Mother and child libraries were prepared a month apart and sequenced in separate runs to prevent cross-contamination. Each donor had between about 500,000 and 2,300,000 distinct TCR beta clonotypes identified. Naive TCR beta clonotypes were estimated from low-frequency clonotypes matched to each donor's FACS-determined naive share, without sorting.

Rearrangement joined TRBV3-1 to TRBJ1-1; TRBD1 could be the D gene, as 6 bases match. The sequence came from a boy aged 5 to 17 in good health. Material for sequencing was blood. The CDR3 sequence is CASSQVYGVGGLGEAFF. DNA sequence: TGTGCCAGCAGCCAAGTTTACGGTGTAGGGGGTTTAGGTGAAGCTTTCTTT.